This is a list of T cell receptor beta chains from one sample in a study of follicular helper T cells after annual influenza vaccination. Assay: immunoSEQ multiplex PCR; the TCRdb copy retains only in-frame clones and omits some. The sample holds more than 10,000 clones, approximately 80% seen once. The specimen comprised CXCR5+ CD38- circulating T follicular helper cells from blood, sampled on the day of influenza vaccination. The receptors stem from an adult who received the influenza vaccine. Both conserved end residues are part of each CDR3. The order of the fields is J gene, D gene, CDR3 length, clone size, V gene, CDR3 DNA, CDR3 protein. D genes are given only for firm matches. Clone size, where shown, is once, few, many, or a class for clones that have expanded.

j_call: TRBJ1-2
d_call: .
cdr3_length: 15
clone_size: few
v_call: TRBV5-1
cdr3_nt: TGCGCCAGCTTACCAACAGGGAAGGAAGGCTATGGCTACACCTTC
cdr3_aa: CASLPTGKEGYGYTF

j_call: TRBJ1-5
d_call: .
cdr3_length: 13
clone_size: .
v_call: TRBV11-2
cdr3_nt: TGTGCCAGCAGCTTAGCGGTGGATCAGCCCCAGCATTTT
cdr3_aa: CASSLAVDQPQHF

j_call: TRBJ1-4
d_call: .
cdr3_length: 13
clone_size: .
v_call: TRBV5-5
cdr3_nt: TGTGCCAGCAGCTTAGACACTAATGAAAAACTGTTTTTT
cdr3_aa: CASSLDTNEKLFF

j_call: TRBJ1-3
d_call: .
cdr3_length: 16
clone_size: .
v_call: TRBV19
cdr3_nt: TGTGCCAGTAGTCAATGGGGTAGGGGAGCTGGAAACACCATATATTTT
cdr3_aa: CASSQWGRGAGNTIYF

j_call: TRBJ1-1
d_call: TRBD1
cdr3_length: 13
clone_size: .
v_call: TRBV4-3
cdr3_nt: TGCGCCAGCAGCGGCCAACAGGGGACTGAAGCTTTCTTT
cdr3_aa: CASSGQQGTEAFF

j_call: TRBJ2-5
d_call: .
cdr3_length: 12
clone_size: .
v_call: TRBV6-6
cdr3_nt: TGTGCCAGCAGTTTGGGCAGTCAGACCCAGTACTTC
cdr3_aa: CASSLGSQTQYF

j_call: TRBJ2-7
d_call: TRBD2
cdr3_length: 15
clone_size: .
v_call: TRBV7-8
cdr3_nt: TGTGCCAGCAGCTTATTAGGACTAGTTGTCGACGAGCAGTACTTC
cdr3_aa: CASSLLGLVVDEQYF

j_call: TRBJ1-4
d_call: TRBD1
cdr3_length: 16
clone_size: few
v_call: TRBV7-9
cdr3_nt: TGTGCCAGCAGCTCCTCAGGGGGAGCGGCTAATGAAAAACTGTTTTTT
cdr3_aa: CASSSSGGAANEKLFF

j_call: TRBJ2-5
d_call: TRBD1
cdr3_length: 14
clone_size: .
v_call: TRBV28
cdr3_nt: TGTGCCAGCAGCCCCGCCGGGACAGAAGAGACCCAGTACTTC
cdr3_aa: CASSPAGTEETQYF

j_call: TRBJ1-5
d_call: .
cdr3_length: 11
clone_size: few
v_call: TRBV10-1
cdr3_nt: TGCGCCAGCAGTGAAGACCAGCCCCAGCATTTT
cdr3_aa: CASSEDQPQHF

j_call: TRBJ1-4
d_call: .
cdr3_length: 13
clone_size: medium-sized
v_call: TRBV6-1
cdr3_nt: TGTGCCAGCCAAGATAAGGGAGATGAAAAACTGTTTTTT
cdr3_aa: CASQDKGDEKLFF

j_call: TRBJ2-7
d_call: .
cdr3_length: 14
clone_size: .
v_call: TRBV11-2
cdr3_nt: TGTGCCAGCAGCTTAGAAGGAGGGACCCACGAGCAGTACTTC
cdr3_aa: CASSLEGGTHEQYF

j_call: TRBJ2-7
d_call: .
cdr3_length: 14
clone_size: .
v_call: TRBV18
cdr3_nt: TGTGCCAGCTCCAGAGGGTTAGCAGGCGACGAGCAGTACTTC
cdr3_aa: CASSRGLAGDEQYF

j_call: TRBJ2-5
d_call: .
cdr3_length: 14
clone_size: once
v_call: TRBV18
cdr3_nt: TGTGCCAGCTCACCACTTACACAGCAAGAGACCCAGTACTTC
cdr3_aa: CASSPLTQQETQYF

j_call: TRBJ2-7
d_call: TRBD2
cdr3_length: 15
clone_size: .
v_call: TRBV2
cdr3_nt: TGTGCCAGCAGCAGAAAAACTAGCGGGCGCTACGAGCAGTACTTC
cdr3_aa: CASSRKTSGRYEQYF

j_call: TRBJ2-1
d_call: .
cdr3_length: 13
clone_size: .
v_call: TRBV11-3
cdr3_nt: TGTGCCAGCAGCTTAGAAGACGGGAATGAGCAGTTCTTC
cdr3_aa: CASSLEDGNEQFF

j_call: TRBJ1-4
d_call: TRBD1
cdr3_length: 12
clone_size: .
v_call: TRBV7-2
cdr3_nt: TGTGCCAGCAGCTCCCAAGGGACAGCAGTGTTTTTT
cdr3_aa: CASSSQGTAVFF

j_call: TRBJ2-2
d_call: TRBD1
cdr3_length: 15
clone_size: .
v_call: TRBV5-1
cdr3_nt: TGCGCCAGCAGCCTCACCGGGACAGGGTCCGGGGAGCTGTTTTTT
cdr3_aa: CASSLTGTGSGELFF

j_call: TRBJ2-1
d_call: TRBD1
cdr3_length: 16
clone_size: .
v_call: TRBV6-5
cdr3_nt: TGTGCCAGCAGTTCCCACGGGCAGGGGGTTACCAATGAGCAGTTCTTC
cdr3_aa: CASSSHGQGVTNEQFF

j_call: TRBJ1-3
d_call: TRBD1
cdr3_length: 14
clone_size: .
v_call: TRBV5-1
cdr3_nt: TGCGCCAGCAGCCAACCGGGACAGGGAAACACCATATATTTT
cdr3_aa: CASSQPGQGNTIYF

j_call: TRBJ2-7
d_call: .
cdr3_length: 13
clone_size: .
v_call: TRBV7-2
cdr3_nt: TGTGCCAGCAGCTTAGGGGTGCTCTACGAGCAGTACTTC
cdr3_aa: CASSLGVLYEQYF

j_call: TRBJ2-4
d_call: .
cdr3_length: 12
clone_size: .
v_call: TRBV2
cdr3_nt: TGTGCCAGCAGGGACTACCAAAACATTCAGTACTTC
cdr3_aa: CASRDYQNIQYF

j_call: TRBJ2-7
d_call: .
cdr3_length: 14
clone_size: once
v_call: TRBV9
cdr3_nt: TGTGCCAGCAGCGTAGCGGCAGGGGCAGGGGAGCAGTACTTC
cdr3_aa: CASSVAAGAGEQYF